The clone carrying this TCR beta chain was seen only a few times. Its antigen is as yet unknown. A much larger clone sits a single nucleotide away, making a read error possible. Other DNA sequences in the sample encode the same CDR3. The germline V gene has CDR1 SSHAT and CDR2 FNYEAQ (reference sequence). The CDR3 extends over 15 amino acids. Trimming took off 4 bases at V and 6 bases at J, with 16 bases between the two ends. All patients reached thyroid surgery having received no treatment beforehand. These data originate in a study of metastatic and nonmetastatic thyroid tumors. Across the whole study: Across peripheral blood and tumor or nodule tissue samples taken from malignant and benign thyroid patients, the repertoires were compared with one another. Whole-study results and caveats: The study reportedly found significantly higher TCR beta diversity in malignant thyroid tumors than benign nodules, in blood and tumor.

TCRdb re-called clones from the PCR reads using MiXCR. This table holds 40,000 to 55,000 clones, 15% to 20% found once. This clonotype was obtained from a female donor with papillary thyroid cancer or a benign thyroid nodule (not recorded which). Some clones in this sample may be carry-over from other donors' samples. V and J are TRBV7-7 and TRBJ2-1; D ambiguous. Sequencing was done on a sample of blood. This CDR3 reads CASSSNTDLGNEQFF. CDR3 DNA sequence: TGTGCCAGCAGCTCAAACACTGACCTAGGCAATGAGCAGTTCTTC.